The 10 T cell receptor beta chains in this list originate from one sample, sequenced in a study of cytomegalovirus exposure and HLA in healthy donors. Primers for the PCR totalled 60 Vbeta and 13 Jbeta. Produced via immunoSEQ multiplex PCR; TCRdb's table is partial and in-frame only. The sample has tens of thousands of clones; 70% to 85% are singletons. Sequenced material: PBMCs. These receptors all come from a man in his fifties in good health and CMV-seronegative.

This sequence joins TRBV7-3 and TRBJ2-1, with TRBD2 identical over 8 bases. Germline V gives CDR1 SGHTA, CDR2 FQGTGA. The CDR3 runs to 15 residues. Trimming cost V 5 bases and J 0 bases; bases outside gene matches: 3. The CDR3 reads CASSRGGSSYNEQFF. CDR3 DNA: TGTGCCAGCAGCCGCGGGGGGAGCTCCTACAATGAGCAGTTCTTC.

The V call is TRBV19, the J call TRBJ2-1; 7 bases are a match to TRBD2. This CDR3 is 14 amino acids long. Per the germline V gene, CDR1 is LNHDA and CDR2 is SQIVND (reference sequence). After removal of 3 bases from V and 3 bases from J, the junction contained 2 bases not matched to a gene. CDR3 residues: CASSIGGGYNEQFF. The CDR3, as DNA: TGTGCCAGTAGTATCGGCGGGGGCTACAATGAGCAGTTCTTC.

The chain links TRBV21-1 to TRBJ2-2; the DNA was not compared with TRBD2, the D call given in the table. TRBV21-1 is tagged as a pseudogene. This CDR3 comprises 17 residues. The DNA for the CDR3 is TGTGCCAGCAGCACCCTTGGGACTAGCGGGAGATTAGGGGAGCTGTTTTTT. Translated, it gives CASSTLGTSGRLGELFF.

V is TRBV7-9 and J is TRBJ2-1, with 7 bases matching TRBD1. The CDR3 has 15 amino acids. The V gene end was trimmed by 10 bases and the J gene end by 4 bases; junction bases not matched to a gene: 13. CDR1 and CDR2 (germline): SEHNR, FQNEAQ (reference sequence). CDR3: CATLRQGPVYNEQFF. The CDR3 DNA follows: TGTGCCACCCTCCGACAGGGACCGGTTTACAATGAGCAGTTCTTC.

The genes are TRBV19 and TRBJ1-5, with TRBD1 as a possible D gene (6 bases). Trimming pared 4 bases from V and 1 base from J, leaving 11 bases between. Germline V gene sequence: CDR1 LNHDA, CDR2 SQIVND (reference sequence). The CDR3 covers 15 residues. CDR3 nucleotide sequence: TGTGCCAGTAGTACCCACACAGGGAGCAATCAGCCCCAGCATTTT. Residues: CASSTHTGSNQPQHF.

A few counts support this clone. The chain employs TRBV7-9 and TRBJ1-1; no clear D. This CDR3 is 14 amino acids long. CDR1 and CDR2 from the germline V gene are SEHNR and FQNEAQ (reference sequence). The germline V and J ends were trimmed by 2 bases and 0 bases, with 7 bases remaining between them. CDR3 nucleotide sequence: TGTGCCAGCAGCTTATCCGGGGTGAACACTGAAGCTTTCTTT. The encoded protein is CASSLSGVNTEAFF.

CDR3 nucleotides: TGTGCCAGCAGTAATAAGGAACTAGCGGTCCAAGAGACCCAGTACTTC. Its protein is CASSNKELAVQETQYF. The chain combines TRBV5-4 with TRBJ2-5; 8 nucleotides agree with TRBD2. The ends lost 5 bases at V and 1 base at J; junction bases unmatched: 10. Germline CDR1 and CDR2: SGHNT and YYREEE (reference sequence). This CDR3 is 16 amino acids long. The variable domain in full, completed from reference TRBV5-4 and TRBJ2-5, reads ETGVTQSPTHLIKTRGQQVTLRCSSQSGHNTVSWYQQALGQGPQFIFQYYREEENGRGNFPPRFSGLQFPNYSSELNVNALELDDSALYLCASSNKELAVQETQYFGPGTRLLVL.

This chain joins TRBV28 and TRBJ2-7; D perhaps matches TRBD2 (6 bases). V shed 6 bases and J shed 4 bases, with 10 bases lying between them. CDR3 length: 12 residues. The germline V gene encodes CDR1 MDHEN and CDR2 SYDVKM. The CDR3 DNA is TGTGCCAGCAGCCGCGCGGGATACGAGCAGTACTTC. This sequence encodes CASSRAGYEQYF. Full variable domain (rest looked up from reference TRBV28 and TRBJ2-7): DVKVTQSSRYLVKRTGEKVFLECVQDMDHENMFWYRQDPGLGLRLIYFSYDVKMKEKGDIPEGYSVSREKKERFSLILESASTNQTSMYLCASSRAGYEQYFGPGTRLTVT.

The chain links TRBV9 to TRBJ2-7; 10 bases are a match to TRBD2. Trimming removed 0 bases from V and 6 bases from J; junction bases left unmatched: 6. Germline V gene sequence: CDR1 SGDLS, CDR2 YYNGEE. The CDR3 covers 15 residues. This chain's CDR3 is CASSVEAGGPVEQYF. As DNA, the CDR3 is TGTGCCAGCAGCGTAGAAGCGGGAGGGCCGGTCGAGCAGTACTTC. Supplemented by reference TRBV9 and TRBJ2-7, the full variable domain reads DSGVTQTPKHLITATGQRVTLRCSPRSGDLSVYWYQQSLDQGLQFLIQYYNGEERAKGNILERFSAQQFPDLHSELNLSSLELGDSALYFCASSVEAGGPVEQYFGPGTRLTVT.

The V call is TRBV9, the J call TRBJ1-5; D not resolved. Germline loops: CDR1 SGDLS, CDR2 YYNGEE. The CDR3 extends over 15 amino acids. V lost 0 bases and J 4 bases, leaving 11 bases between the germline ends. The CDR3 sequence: CASSVDGVLNQPQHF. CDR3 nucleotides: TGTGCCAGCAGCGTAGACGGGGTATTGAATCAGCCCCAGCATTTT.